These T cell receptor beta chains were read from a single sample in a study of blood T cell repertoires in COVID-19. Only in-frame clones appear in the TCRdb table, and some are missing; sequencing was by immunoSEQ multiplex PCR. This sample carries about 70,000 clones, 65% to 90% of them seen once, and the ten largest clones take about 2.9%. Input material: peripheral blood. These receptors originate from a man older than 75 with acute or convalescent COVID-19. The CDR3 runs from the conserved cysteine through the conserved F or W.

>TRBJ1-4|15|TRBV6-6
CASRGTLGANEKLFF
>TRBJ2-1|15|TRBV10-3
CAISSGGGSGNEQFF
>TRBJ2-2|13|TRBV7-2
CASSSQEARELFF
>TRBJ2-1|16|TRBV21-1
CASSKEGTSGGNEQFF
>TRBJ1-2|16|TRBV5-8
CASSPPPAGVNYGYTF
>TRBJ2-2|16|TRBV3-1/TRBV3-2
CASTPEGSGNTGELFF
>TRBJ1-2|12|TRBV18
CASSPNRDGYTF
>TRBJ2-1|14|TRBV2
CASSGLAGYNEQFF
>TRBJ2-5|12|TRBV5-3
CARSLDGETQYF
>TRBJ1-1|13|TRBV6-6
CASSRDRGAEAFF
>TRBJ2-7|17|TRBV12-5
CASGLQGGLGVPYEQYF
>TRBJ1-5|17|TRBV10-3
CAISPGGGSRSNQPQHF
>TRBJ1-1|17|TRBV10-2
CASSYQLTGDRGTEAFF
>TRBJ1-4|15|TRBV7-8
CASSFGDRGNEKLFF
>TRBJ1-1|13|TRBV6-4
CASSRDTNTEAFF
>TRBJ2-2|16|TRBV15
CATSRGDDRDTGELFF
>TRBJ2-5|15|TRBV19
CASSMLSSGKVTQYF
>TRBJ1-1|15|TRBV6-2/TRBV6-3
CASSPRTGVGTEAFF
>TRBJ1-6|14|TRBV7-2
CASSLRGNNSPLHF
>TRBJ2-2|20|TRBV11-3
CASSLENGLAGGRFTGELFF
>TRBJ1-1|14|TRBV12-2
CASRLGQGNTEAFF
>TRBJ1-1|16|TRBV6-2/TRBV6-3
CASSYSEGRVRTEAFF
>TRBJ2-3|13|TRBV6-6
CASSSARADTQYF
>TRBJ2-5|17|TRBV27
CASSPGLALRYQETQYF
>TRBJ2-7|14|TRBV9
CASSVSPDTYEQYF
>TRBJ1-3|15|TRBV5-8
CASSLGVKRTNTIYF
>TRBJ1-2|13|TRBV6-5
CASSRQGDYGYTF
>TRBJ1-1|15|TRBV13
CASSPLRQGGTEAFF
>TRBJ2-5|15|TRBV7-9
CASSPDRGREETQYF
>TRBJ2-1|17|TRBV30
CAWSVRLGAGRNNEQFF
>TRBJ1-2|13|TRBV30
CAWSSGFGYGYTF
>TRBJ1-6|15|TRBV6-5
CASREGQVINSPLHF
>TRBJ2-2|17|TRBV18
CASSLWRAGANTGELFF
>TRBJ1-2|14|TRBV7-2
CASSLDNRPAGYTF
>TRBJ2-5|17|TRBV6-2/TRBV6-3
CASSYGGQGSLGETQYF
>TRBJ2-1|20|TRBV30
CAWSVRWGTSGAKRDNEQFF
>TRBJ2-5|14|TRBV5-1
CASSLRSGRQTQYF
>TRBJ1-5|13|TRBV10-2
CASTDRAGQPQHF
>TRBJ2-5|14|TRBV6-5
CASIRAGAQETQYF
>TRBJ2-5|14|TRBV19
CASSSSGAQETQYF
>TRBJ1-1|12|TRBV2
CASRTSNREAFF
>TRBJ2-6|17|TRBV25-1
CASSVAGTFSGANVLTF
>TRBJ1-1|13|TRBV29-1
CSVDRGRGTEAFF
>TRBJ2-1|14|TRBV2
CASNGPRGGDEQFF
>TRBJ2-7|15|TRBV4-3
CASSQGLAEVGEQYF
>TRBJ2-5|14|TRBV24-1
CATSDYRGEETQYF
>TRBJ1-1|17|TRBV4-2
CASSQVRARGITTEAFF
>TRBJ2-7|15|TRBV25-1
CASTFLGQGFYEQYF
>TRBJ2-1|16|TRBV23-1
CASNPRLAVNHDEQFF
>TRBJ1-1|14|TRBV18
CASSLSAGQAEAFF
>TRBJ1-5|20|TRBV6-4
CASSDSGGVDGDKGNQPQHF
>TRBJ1-2|15|TRBV19
CASSKTGQAFYGYTF
>TRBJ2-7|15|TRBV4-2
CASSQAGLADYEQYF
>TRBJ2-2|13|TRBV10-1
CASRQGHTGELFF